This paragraph reports one TCR beta chain. The authors' processing: Counts of nucleated cells, estimated from reference gene primer amplification, were obtained. Assay: immunoSEQ multiplex PCR; the TCRdb copy retains only in-frame clones and omits some. The DNA gave D and trimming, while V, J and clone size come from that table. The sample consists of approximately 83,000 clones, about 85% of them appearing once. This entry belongs to a study of blood T cell repertoires in COVID-19. At the level of the study: Acute-phase and convalescent COVID-19 samples originated in the United States, Italy and Spain. Sources were T cells, B-cell-depleted T cells, or PBMCs; the material itself was cDNA or gDNA.

Germline lookup yields CDR1 SEHNR and CDR2 FQNEAQ (reference sequence). The CDR3 has 12 amino acids. V dropped 6 bases and J dropped 5 bases, with 10 bases sitting between them. This sequence joins TRBV7-9 and TRBJ2-5; no clear D gene. The TCR sequence derives from a man aged 50-59 years with acute or convalescent COVID-19. The sample taken for sequencing was peripheral blood. CDR3 residues: CASSSPSETQYF. CDR3 in DNA: TGTGCCAGCAGTTCTCCTAGTGAGACCCAGTACTTC.